These 3 T cell receptor beta chains share one sample of origin, sequenced in a study of blood T cell repertoires in COVID-19. Measured with immunoSEQ multiplex PCR; TCRdb has only the in-frame clones, and not every one. The table includes roughly 42,000 clones, over 75% detected once. The sample taken for sequencing was peripheral blood. These receptors all stem from a human donor in a cohort sampled during active COVID-19.

This clone came up once. V is TRBV2 and J is TRBJ2-7; a weak D match, TRBD1 (5 bases). Deletions cut 7 bases from V and 2 bases from J, with 12 bases between. The CDR3 runs 13 residues. From germline, CDR1 is SNHLY and CDR2 FYNNEI. The CDR3, as DNA: TGTGCCAGCACAGGGCCCCTACCCTACGAGCAGTACTTC. Its translation is CASTGPLPYEQYF.

The chain couples TRBV11-2 to TRBJ2-2; a weak D match, TRBD1 (6 bases). The germline V gene has CDR1 SGHAT and CDR2 FQNNGV. Trimming stripped 5 bases from V and 6 bases from J, with 19 bases between. The CDR3 is made up of 16 amino acids. Here the CDR3 DNA reads TGTGCCAGCAGCAACCTCGGACAGCTCCCGGCCGGGGAGCTGTTTTTT. Protein: CASSNLGQLPAGELFF.

CDR3 residues: CASRRGQGGFSYGYTF. The CDR3 DNA follows: TGTGCCAGCAGACGAGGACAGGGAGGCTTTAGCTATGGCTACACCTTC. The chain has TRBV27 and TRBJ1-2, with 8 bases lining up with TRBD1. This CDR3 has 16 amino acids. Germline V lookup: CDR1 MNHEY, CDR2 SMNVEV (reference sequence). Trimming took 6 bases from V and 4 from J; bases not matched to a gene: 13.